The T cell receptor (beta chain) under discussion was sequenced for a study of T-cell reconstitution after alpha-beta-depleted transplantation in children. Findings of the study overall: T cells produced anew were the main source of T-cell counts and diversity one year after transplant.

This clonotype occurred a few times. Its antigen is undetermined. Unique molecular identifiers were incorporated when the TCRbeta library was constructed. TCRdb re-derived calls from the PCR reads in MiXCR, one entry per CDR3 protein. The data show about 250,000 distinct CDR3 sequences, approximately 24% seen once. The CDR3 is 15 amino acids. The germline V gene encodes CDR1 SGHRS and CDR2 YFSETQ. Germline trimming cut 4 bases from V and 0 bases from J; bases unmatched to any gene: 4. The sequenced sample was PBMCs, mostly from graft donor cells, obtained 360 days after TCRalphabeta/CD19-depleted stem cell transplant. This chain joins TRBV5-1 and TRBJ2-1, with 7 bases lining up with TRBD2. This TCR derives from a female patient under 10 years old who had a stem cell transplant for congenital amegakaryocytic thrombocytopenia, so the T cells may come from the graft donor. The CDR3 nucleotides read TGCGCCAGCAGCCCGCGGGGGATCTCCTACAATGAGCAGTTCTTC. Its translation is CASSPRGISYNEQFF.